Detailed here is one T cell receptor (beta chain). Its cognate antigen is unknown. Germline V CDR1 and CDR2: LNHNV, YYDKDF (reference sequence). Trimming stripped 5 bases from V and 5 bases from J, with 9 bases between. This CDR3 has 13 residues. Reverse transcribing all isolated RNA meant expressed TCRB transcripts were sequenced. Sequencing was performed with immunoSEQ multiplex PCR; in TCRdb, only in-frame clones are kept and a portion is missing. The sample yields hundreds of thousands of clones, around 15% seen once. The data were taken from a study of beta chain features in type 1 diabetes. Regarding the study as a whole: When cDNA is sequenced, cells with high TCR expression could be over-represented. When Type 1 diabetes patients were examined, their TCRB CDR3s proved moderately but significantly shorter in all four CD4+ subsets.

This chain uses TRBV15 with TRBJ1-4; possible D gene TRBD1, 5 bases. The TCR was taken from a man younger than 30 with type 1 diabetes. Material for sequencing was naive CD4+ T cells from blood. The chain's CDR3 is CATSFRQNEKLFF. Written as DNA, the CDR3 is TGTGCCACCAGCTTCCGACAGAATGAAAAACTGTTTTTT.